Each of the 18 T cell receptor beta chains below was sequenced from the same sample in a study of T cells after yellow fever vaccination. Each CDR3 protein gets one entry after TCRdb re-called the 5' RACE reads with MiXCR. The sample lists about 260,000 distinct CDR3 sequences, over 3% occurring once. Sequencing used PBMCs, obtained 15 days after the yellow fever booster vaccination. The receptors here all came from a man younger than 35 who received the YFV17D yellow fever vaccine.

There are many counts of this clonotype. CDR3 residues: CASRPYPKPDTQYF. In DNA form, the CDR3 reads TGTGCCAGCAGACCATATCCCAAGCCAGATACGCAGTATTTT. The rearrangement links TRBV6-5 to TRBJ2-3; D is unresolved. Germline V gene data show CDR1 as MNHEY and CDR2 as SVGAGI. CDR3 length: 14 amino acids. V was shortened by 6 bases and J by 4 bases, with 14 bases between the two germline ends.

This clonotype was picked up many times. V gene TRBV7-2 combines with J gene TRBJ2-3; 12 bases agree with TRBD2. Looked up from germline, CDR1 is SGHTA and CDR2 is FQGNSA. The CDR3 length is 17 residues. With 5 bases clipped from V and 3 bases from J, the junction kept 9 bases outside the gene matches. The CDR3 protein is CASSPSGGAVRTDTQYF. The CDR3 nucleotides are TGTGCCAGCAGCCCTAGCGGGGGGGCCGTCAGGACAGATACGCAGTATTTT. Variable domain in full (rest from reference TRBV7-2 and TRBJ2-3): GAGVSQSPSNKVTEKGKDVELRCDPISGHTALYWYRQSLGQGLEFLIYFQGNSAPDKSGLPSDRFSAERTGGSVSTLTIQRTQQEDSAVYLCASSPSGGAVRTDTQYFGPGTRLTVL.

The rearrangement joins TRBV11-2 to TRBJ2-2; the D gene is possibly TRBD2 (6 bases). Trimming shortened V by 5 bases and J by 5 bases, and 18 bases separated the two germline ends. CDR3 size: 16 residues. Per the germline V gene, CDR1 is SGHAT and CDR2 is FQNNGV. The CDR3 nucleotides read TGTGCCAGCAGCCCACCCGGGACTCCTCTTACCGGGGAGCTGTTTTTT. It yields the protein CASSPPGTPLTGELFF.

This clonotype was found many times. CDR3 nucleotides: TGCAGCGTCCGAGGGACAGTTAGCTCCTACGAGCAGTACTTC. It yields the protein CSVRGTVSSYEQYF. The V gene is TRBV29-1, the J gene TRBJ2-7; 7 positions agree with TRBD1. Per the germline V gene, CDR1 is SQVTM and CDR2 is ANQGSEA. CDR3 length: 14 amino acids. V trimming: 6 bases; J trimming: 0 bases; junction bases outside the gene matches: 8.

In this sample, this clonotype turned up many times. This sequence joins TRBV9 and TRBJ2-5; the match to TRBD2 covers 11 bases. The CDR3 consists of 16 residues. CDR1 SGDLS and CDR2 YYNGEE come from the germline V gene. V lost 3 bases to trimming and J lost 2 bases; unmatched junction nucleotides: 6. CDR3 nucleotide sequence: TGTGCCAGCAGCGCTATAGCGGGGGGGACACAAGAGACCCAGTACTTC. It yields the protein CASSAIAGGTQETQYF.

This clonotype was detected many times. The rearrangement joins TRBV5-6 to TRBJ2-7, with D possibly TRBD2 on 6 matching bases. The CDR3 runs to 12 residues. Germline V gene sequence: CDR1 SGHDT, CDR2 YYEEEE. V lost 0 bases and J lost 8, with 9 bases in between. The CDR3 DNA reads TGTGCCAGCAGCTTGGCCGGGGGACAGCAGTACGTC. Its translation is CASSLAGGQQYV.

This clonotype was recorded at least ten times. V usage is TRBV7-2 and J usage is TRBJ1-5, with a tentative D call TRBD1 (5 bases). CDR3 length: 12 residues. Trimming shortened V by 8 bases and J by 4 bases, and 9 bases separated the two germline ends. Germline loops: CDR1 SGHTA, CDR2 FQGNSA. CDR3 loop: CASGWGNQPQHF. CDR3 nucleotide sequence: TGTGCCAGCGGATGGGGGAATCAGCCCCAGCATTTT.

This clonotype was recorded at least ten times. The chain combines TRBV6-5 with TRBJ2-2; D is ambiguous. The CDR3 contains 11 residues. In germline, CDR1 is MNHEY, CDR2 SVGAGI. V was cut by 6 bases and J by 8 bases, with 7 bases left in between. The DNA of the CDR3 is TGTGCCAGCAGATCGCTAGGGGAGCTGTTTTTT. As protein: CASRSLGELFF.

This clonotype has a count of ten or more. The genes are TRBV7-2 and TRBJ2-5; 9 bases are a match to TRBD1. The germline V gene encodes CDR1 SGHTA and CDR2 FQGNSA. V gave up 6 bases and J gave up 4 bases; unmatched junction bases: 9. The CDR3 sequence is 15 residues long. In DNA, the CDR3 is TGTGCCAGCAGACCGAACGCGGGACAGGGAGAGACCCAGTACTTC. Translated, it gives CASRPNAGQGETQYF.

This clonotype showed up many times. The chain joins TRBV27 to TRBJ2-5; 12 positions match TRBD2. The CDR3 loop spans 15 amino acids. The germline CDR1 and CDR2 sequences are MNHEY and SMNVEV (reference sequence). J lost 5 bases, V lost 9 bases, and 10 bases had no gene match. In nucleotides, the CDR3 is TGTGCCAGGAGACTAGCGGGGGAGCGGGGGGAGACCCAGTACTTC. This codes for CARRLAGERGETQYF.

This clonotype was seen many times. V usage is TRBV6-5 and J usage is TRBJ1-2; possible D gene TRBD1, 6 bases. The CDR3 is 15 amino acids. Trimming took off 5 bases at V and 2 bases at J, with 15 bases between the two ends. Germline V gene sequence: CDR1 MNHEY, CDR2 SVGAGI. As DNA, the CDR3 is TGTGCCAGCAGTCCACAGGGATTATCGAACTATGGCTACACCTTC. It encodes CASSPQGLSNYGYTF.

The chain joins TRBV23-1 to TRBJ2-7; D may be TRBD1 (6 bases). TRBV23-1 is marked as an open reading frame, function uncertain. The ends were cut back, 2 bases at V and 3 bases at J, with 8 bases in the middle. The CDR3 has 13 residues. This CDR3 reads CASSQLDSYEQYF. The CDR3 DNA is TGCGCCAGCAGTCAACTGGACAGCTACGAGCAGTACTTC.

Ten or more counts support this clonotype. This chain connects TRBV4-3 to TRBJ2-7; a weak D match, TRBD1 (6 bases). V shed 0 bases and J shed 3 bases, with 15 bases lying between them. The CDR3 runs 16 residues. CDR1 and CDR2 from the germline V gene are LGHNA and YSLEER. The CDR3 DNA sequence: TGCGCCAGCAGCCAAGAGAGGGGGTGGGGCCACTACGAGCAGTACTTC. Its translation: CASSQERGWGHYEQYF.

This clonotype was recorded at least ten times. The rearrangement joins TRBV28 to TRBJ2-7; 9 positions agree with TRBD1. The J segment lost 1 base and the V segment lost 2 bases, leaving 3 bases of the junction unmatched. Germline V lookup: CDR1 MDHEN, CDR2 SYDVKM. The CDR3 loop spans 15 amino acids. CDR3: CASSLGTGRSYEQYV. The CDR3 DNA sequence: TGTGCCAGCAGTTTAGGGACAGGGAGGTCCTACGAGCAGTACGTC.

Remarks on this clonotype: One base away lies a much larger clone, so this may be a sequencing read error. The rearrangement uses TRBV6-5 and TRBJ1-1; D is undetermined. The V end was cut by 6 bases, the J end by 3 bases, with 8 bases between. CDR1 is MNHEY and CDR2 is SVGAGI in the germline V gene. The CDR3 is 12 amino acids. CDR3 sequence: CASRYGDTEAFF. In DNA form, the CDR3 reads TGTGCCAGCAGATACGGAGACACTGAAGCTTTCTTT.

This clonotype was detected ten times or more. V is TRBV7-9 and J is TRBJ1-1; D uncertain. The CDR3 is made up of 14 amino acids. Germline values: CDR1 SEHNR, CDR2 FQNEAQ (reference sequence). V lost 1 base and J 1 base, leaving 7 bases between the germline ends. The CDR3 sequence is CASSLDLGNTEAFF. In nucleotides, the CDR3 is TGTGCCAGCAGCTTAGATCTGGGGAACACTGAAGCTTTCTTT. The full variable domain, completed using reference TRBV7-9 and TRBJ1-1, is DTGVSQNPRHKITKRGQNVTFRCDPISEHNRLYWYRQTLGQGPEFLTYFQNEAQLEKSRLLSDRFSAERPKGSFSTLEIQRTEQGDSAMYLCASSLDLGNTEAFFGQGTRLTVV.

CDR3 DNA sequence: TGTGCCAGCAGCCAGGCAGGCGGGGGGGGCCGGGAGACCCAGTACTTC. It codes for CASSQAGGGGRETQYF. This rearrangement joins TRBV4-2 to TRBJ2-5; 9 bases map to TRBD2. The CDR3 consists of 16 residues. CDR1 LGHNA and CDR2 YNFKEQ come from the germline V gene. Trimming took 3 bases from V and 5 from J; bases not matched to a gene: 10.

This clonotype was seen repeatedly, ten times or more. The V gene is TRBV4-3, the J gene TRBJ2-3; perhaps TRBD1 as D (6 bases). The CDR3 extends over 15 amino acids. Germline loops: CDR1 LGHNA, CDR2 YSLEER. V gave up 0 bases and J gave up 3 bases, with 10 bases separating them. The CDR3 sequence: CASSQDGGRTDTQYF. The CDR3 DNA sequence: TGCGCCAGCAGCCAAGATGGGGGCAGGACAGATACGCAGTATTTT.